This entry describes one T cell receptor beta chain. The data were obtained in a study of blood T cell repertoires in COVID-19. Across the whole study: PBMCs, B-cell-depleted T cells, or T cells provided the cDNA or gDNA that made up the material.

In the study's own analysis: Researchers report that nucleated cell counts were estimated from reference gene primer amplification. Clones were read by immunoSEQ multiplex PCR, and TCRdb kept only the in-frame ones, dropping some. The V and J calls and the clone size are those of that table, but D and trimming were determined from the DNA. Of under 200,000 clones listed, about four fifths are singletons. This study enrolled people aged 18 to 89 from around 25 US geographic areas. Assignment of participants to cohorts was predicated upon participant-reported clinical history. The CDR3 has 15 residues. The V gene lost 8 bases and the J gene lost 3 bases, with 20 bases spanning the gap. The V gene's germline CDR1 is MNHEY and CDR2 SVGAGI.

This chain joins TRBV6-5 and TRBJ2-7; possibly TRBD1 for D (6 bases). This TCR was sampled from a man in his fifties who had recovered from COVID-19. Specimen: PBMCs or T cells enriched from blood (not recorded which). CDR3 residues: CASQPEGTPFYEQYF. The CDR3 DNA reads as TGTGCCAGCCAACCGGAAGGGACACCATTCTACGAGCAGTACTTC.